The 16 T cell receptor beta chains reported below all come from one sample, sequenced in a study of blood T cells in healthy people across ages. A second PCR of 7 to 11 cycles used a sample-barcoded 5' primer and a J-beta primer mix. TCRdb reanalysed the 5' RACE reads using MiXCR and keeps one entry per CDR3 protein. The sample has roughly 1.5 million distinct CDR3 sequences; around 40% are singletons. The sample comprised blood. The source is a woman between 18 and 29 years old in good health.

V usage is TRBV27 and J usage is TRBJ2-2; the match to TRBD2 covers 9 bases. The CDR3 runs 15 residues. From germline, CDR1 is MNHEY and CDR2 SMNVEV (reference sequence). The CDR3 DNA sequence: TGTGTTAGCAGTAGCAGCGGGAGGTACACCGGGGAGCTGTTTTTT. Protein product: CVSSSSGRYTGELFF.

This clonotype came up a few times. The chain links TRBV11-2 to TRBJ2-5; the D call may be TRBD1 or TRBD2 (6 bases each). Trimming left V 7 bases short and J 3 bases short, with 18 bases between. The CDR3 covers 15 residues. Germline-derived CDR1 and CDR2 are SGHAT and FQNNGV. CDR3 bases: TGTGCCAGCACGGGGGCGGGATGGTATGAAGAGACCCAGTACTTC. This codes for CASTGAGWYEETQYF.

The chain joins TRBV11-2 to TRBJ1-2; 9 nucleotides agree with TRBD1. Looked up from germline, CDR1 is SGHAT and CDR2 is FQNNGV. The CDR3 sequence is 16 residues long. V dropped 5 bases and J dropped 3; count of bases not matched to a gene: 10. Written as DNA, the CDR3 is TGTGCCAGCAGCAGGCGGGGACAGGGTAGCTACTATGGCTACACCTTC. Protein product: CASSRRGQGSYYGYTF.

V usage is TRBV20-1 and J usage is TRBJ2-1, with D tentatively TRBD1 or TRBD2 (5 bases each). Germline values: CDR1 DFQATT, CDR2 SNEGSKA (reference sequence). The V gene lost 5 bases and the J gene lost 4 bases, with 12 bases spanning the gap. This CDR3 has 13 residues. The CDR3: CSAQRDQYNEQFF. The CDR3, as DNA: TGCAGTGCTCAACGGGACCAATACAATGAGCAGTTCTTC.

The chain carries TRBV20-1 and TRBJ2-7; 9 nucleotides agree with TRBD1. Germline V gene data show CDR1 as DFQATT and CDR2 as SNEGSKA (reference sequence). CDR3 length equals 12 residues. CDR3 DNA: TGCAGGGGGGAGGACAGGGGCAATGAGCAGTACTTC. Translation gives CRGEDRGNEQYF.

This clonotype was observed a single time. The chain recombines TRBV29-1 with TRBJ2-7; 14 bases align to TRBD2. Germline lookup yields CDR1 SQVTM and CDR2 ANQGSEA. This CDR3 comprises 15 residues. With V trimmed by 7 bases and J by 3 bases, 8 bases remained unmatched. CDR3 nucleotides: TGCAGCGCATCCGGGACTAGCGGGGGACACTACGAGCAGTACTTC. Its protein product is CSASGTSGGHYEQYF.

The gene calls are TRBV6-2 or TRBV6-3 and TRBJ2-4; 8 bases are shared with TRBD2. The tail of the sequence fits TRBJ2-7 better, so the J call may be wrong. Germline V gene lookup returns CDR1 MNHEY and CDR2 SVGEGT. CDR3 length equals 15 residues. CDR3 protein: CASSSFSGAHYEQYF. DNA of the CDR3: TGTGCCAGCAGTTCCTTTAGCGGGGCTCACTACGAGCAGTACTTC.

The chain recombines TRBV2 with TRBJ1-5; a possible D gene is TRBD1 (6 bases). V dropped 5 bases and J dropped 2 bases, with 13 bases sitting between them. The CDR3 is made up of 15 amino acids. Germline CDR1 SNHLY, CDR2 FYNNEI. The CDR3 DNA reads TGTGCCAGCAGTCGAACCCGACAGGGCAATCAGCCCCAGCATTTT. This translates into CASSRTRQGNQPQHF.

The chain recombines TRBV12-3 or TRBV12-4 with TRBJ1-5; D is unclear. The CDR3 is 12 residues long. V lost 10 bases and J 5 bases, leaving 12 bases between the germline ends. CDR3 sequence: CAILTGHQPQHF. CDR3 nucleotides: TGTGCCATCCTAACTGGGCATCAGCCCCAGCATTTT.

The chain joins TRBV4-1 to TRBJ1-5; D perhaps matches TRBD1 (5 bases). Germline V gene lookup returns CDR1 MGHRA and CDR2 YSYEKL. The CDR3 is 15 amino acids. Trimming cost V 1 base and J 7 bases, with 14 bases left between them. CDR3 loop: CASSQVGHTGQPQHF. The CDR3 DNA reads TGCGCCAGCAGCCAAGTCGGACATACGGGACAGCCCCAGCATTTT.

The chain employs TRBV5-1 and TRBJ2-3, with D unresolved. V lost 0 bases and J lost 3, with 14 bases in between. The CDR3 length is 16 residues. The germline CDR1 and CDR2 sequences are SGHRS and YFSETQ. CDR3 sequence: CASSLEGSPRTDTQYF. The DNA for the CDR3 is TGCGCCAGCAGCTTGGAAGGTAGCCCGAGGACAGATACGCAGTATTTT.

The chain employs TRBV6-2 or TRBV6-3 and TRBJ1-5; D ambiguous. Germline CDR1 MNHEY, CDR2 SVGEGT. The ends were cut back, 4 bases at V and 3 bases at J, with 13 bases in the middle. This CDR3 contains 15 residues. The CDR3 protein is CASSSVHNFNQPQHF. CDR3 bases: TGTGCCAGCAGTTCAGTACACAACTTCAATCAGCCCCAGCATTTT.

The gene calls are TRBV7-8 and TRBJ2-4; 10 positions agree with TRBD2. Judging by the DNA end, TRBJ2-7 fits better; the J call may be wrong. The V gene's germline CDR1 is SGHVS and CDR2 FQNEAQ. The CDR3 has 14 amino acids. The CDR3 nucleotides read TGTGCCAGCAGCTTAGATAGCGGGAGGACCGAGCAGTACTTC. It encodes CASSLDSGRTEQYF.

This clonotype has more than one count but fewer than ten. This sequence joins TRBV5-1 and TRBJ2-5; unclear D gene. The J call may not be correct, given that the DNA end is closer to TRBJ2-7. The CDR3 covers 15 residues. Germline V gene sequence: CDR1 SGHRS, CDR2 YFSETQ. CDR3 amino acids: CASSLRSGDGYEQYF. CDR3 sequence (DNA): TGCGCCAGCAGCTTGCGTTCTGGGGATGGGTACGAGCAGTACTTC.

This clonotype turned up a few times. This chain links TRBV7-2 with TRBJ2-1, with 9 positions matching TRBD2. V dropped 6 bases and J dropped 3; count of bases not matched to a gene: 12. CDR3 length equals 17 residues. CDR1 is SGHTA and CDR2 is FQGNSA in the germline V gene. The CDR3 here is CASRKSWTSDFYNEQFF. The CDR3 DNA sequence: TGTGCCAGCAGAAAAAGTTGGACTAGCGACTTCTACAATGAGCAGTTCTTC. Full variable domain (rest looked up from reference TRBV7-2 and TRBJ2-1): GAGVSQSPSNKVTEKGKDVELRCDPISGHTALYWYRQSLGQGLEFLIYFQGNSAPDKSGLPSDRFSAERTGGSVSTLTIQRTQQEDSAVYLCASRKSWTSDFYNEQFFGPGTRLTVL.

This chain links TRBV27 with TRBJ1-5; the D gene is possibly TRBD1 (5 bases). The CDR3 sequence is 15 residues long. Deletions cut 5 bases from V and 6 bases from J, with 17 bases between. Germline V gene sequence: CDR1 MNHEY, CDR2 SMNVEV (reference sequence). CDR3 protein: CASSTVEGPIQPQHF. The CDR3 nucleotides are TGTGCCAGCAGTACCGTGGAGGGGCCCATTCAGCCCCAGCATTTT.